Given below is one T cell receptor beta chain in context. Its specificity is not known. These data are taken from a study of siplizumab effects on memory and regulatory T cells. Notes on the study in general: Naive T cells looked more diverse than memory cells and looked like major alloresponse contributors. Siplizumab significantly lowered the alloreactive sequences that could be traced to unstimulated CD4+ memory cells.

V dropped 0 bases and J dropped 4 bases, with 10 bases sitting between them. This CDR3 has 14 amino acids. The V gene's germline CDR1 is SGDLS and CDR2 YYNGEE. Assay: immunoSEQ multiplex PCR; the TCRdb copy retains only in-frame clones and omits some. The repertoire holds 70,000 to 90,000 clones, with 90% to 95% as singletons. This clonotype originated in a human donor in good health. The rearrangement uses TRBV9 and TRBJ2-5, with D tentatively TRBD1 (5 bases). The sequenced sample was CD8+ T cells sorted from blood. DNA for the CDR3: TGTGCCAGCAGCGTAGGGTGGCAGGGAGAGACCCAGTACTTC. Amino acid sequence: CASSVGWQGETQYF.